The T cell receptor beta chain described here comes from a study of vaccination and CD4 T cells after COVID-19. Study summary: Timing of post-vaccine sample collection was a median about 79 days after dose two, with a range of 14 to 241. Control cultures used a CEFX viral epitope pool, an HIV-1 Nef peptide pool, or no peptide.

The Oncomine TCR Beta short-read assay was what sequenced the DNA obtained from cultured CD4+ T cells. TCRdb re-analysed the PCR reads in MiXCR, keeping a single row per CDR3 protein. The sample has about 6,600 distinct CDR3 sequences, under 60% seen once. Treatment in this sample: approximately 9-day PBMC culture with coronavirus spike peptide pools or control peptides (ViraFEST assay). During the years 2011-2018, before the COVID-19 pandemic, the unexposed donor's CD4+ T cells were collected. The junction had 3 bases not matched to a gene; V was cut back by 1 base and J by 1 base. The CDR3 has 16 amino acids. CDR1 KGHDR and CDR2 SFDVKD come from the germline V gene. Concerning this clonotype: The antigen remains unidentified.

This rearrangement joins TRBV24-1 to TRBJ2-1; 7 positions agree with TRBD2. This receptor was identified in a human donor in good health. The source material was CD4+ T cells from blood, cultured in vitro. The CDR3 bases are TGTGCCACCAGTGATTTAGGACTAGGTTCCTACAATGAGCAGTTCTTC. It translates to CATSDLGLGSYNEQFF.